This T cell receptor beta chain was recorded in a study of blood T cells in healthy people across ages. Study-wide background: Every two T cells gave about one barcoded beta molecule via template switching.

Those donating, healthy Caucasian individuals from Russia, were aged about 6 to 95. Next came a second PCR, run for about 7 to 12 cycles, which used a sample-barcoded 5' primer along with a J-beta primer mix. In TCRdb, the 5' RACE reads were re-called with MiXCR into one record per CDR3 protein. The sample records hundreds of thousands of distinct CDR3 sequences, roughly 64% being singletons. The sequencing input was blood. This TCR was sampled from a man aged 25 to 40 in good health.

CDR3 nucleotides: TGTGCCAGCAGCTTAGCGGCTAGCGGGAGTTCCGCCTACGAGCAGTACTTC. It yields the protein CASSLAASGSSAYEQYF. J is TRBJ2-7 and V is TRBV7-6; 10 bases line up with TRBD2. This CDR3 comprises 17 residues. Trimming cost V 0 bases and J 2 bases; bases outside gene matches: 7. Germline lookup yields CDR1 SGHVS and CDR2 FNYEAQ. Full variable domain (remainder filled in from reference TRBV7-6 and TRBJ2-7): GAGVSQSPRYKVTKRGQDVALRCDPISGHVSLYWYRQALGQGPEFLTYFNYEAQQDKSGLPNDRFSAERPEGSISTLTIQRTEQRDSAMYRCASSLAASGSSAYEQYFGPGTRLTVT.